A single sample is the source of the 21 T cell receptor beta chains below, sequenced in a study of control samples from healthy donors and cancer patients. The method was immunoSEQ multiplex PCR; TCRdb's version includes in-frame clones alone and lacks a portion of them. The table has about 30,000 clones, around 92% seen once. Input material: PBMCs. The receptors derive from a man between 50 and 59 years old with lung cancer.

The J gene is TRBJ1-5, the V gene TRBV12-5; 8 bases agree with TRBD1. From germline, CDR1 is LGHNT and CDR2 FRNRAP. The V segment lost 6 bases and the J segment 4 bases; nucleotides outside the gene matches: 8. The CDR3 spans 15 residues. This CDR3 is CASGGGQGLNQPQHF. In nucleotides, the CDR3 is TGTGCTAGTGGGGGAGGACAGGGATTGAATCAGCCCCAGCATTTT.

The rearrangement links TRBV24-1 to TRBJ2-3; perhaps TRBD1 as D (6 bases). This CDR3 is built from 13 residues. With 5 bases removed from V and 2 bases from J, the gap between germline ends came to 7 bases. CDR1 is KGHDR and CDR2 is SFDVKD in the germline V gene. CDR3 protein: CATSAGVTDTQYF. The CDR3 region has the DNA TGTGCCACCAGTGCAGGGGTCACAGATACGCAGTATTTT.

V and J are TRBV5-4 and TRBJ1-3, with D perhaps TRBD1 (5 bases). Trimming left V 4 bases short and J 8 bases short, with 19 bases between. CDR3 size: 15 residues. Germline CDR1 SGHNT, CDR2 YYREEE (reference sequence). CDR3: CASSMSGGIRDTIYF. The CDR3 DNA is TGTGCCAGCAGCATGAGTGGGGGGATTAGGGACACCATATATTTT. The full variable domain, completed using reference TRBV5-4 and TRBJ1-3, is ETGVTQSPTHLIKTRGQQVTLRCSSQSGHNTVSWYQQALGQGPQFIFQYYREEENGRGNFPPRFSGLQFPNYSSELNVNALELDDSALYLCASSMSGGIRDTIYFGEGSWLTVV.

CDR3 protein: CASSQGKGMSPLHF. The CDR3 DNA reads as TGCGCCAGCAGCCAAGGGAAAGGCATGTCACCCCTCCACTTT. J is TRBJ1-6 and V is TRBV4-3, with no clear D. Germline CDR1 is LGHNA and CDR2 is YSLEER. This CDR3 spans 14 amino acids. V lost 1 base, J lost 10 bases, and 11 bases lay in between.

The chain carries TRBV7-2 and TRBJ2-1; possibly TRBD2 for D (7 bases). The CDR3 is 14 residues long. Germline CDR1 is SGHTA and CDR2 is FQGNSA. The ends were cut back, 7 bases at V and 5 bases at J, with 15 bases in the middle. The CDR3 loop is CASTRGAADNEQFF. In DNA form, the CDR3 reads TGTGCCAGCACCCGGGGGGCGGCCGACAATGAGCAGTTCTTC. The complete variable domain, with remaining parts taken from reference TRBV7-2 and TRBJ2-1, reads GAGVSQSPSNKVTEKGKDVELRCDPISGHTALYWYRQSLGQGLEFLIYFQGNSAPDKSGLPSDRFSAERTGGSVSTLTIQRTQQEDSAVYLCASTRGAADNEQFFGPGTRLTVL.

This chain connects TRBV7-6 to TRBJ2-1; 10 bases align to TRBD2. Unmatched junction bases numbered 14, after V lost 7 bases and J lost 8 bases. CDR1 SGHVS and CDR2 FNYEAQ come from the germline V gene. There are 16 residues in the CDR3. The CDR3 coding sequence is TGTGCCAGCAAGGCGGGGGGAACTAGCGGGACAGATGAGCAGTTCTTC. Amino acid sequence: CASKAGGTSGTDEQFF.

The rearrangement joins TRBV29-1 to TRBJ1-5, with a possible D match to TRBD1 (5 bases). V was cut by 4 bases and J by 7 bases, with 14 bases left in between. CDR3 length: 13 residues. Germline V gene data show CDR1 as SQVTM and CDR2 as ANQGSEA. CDR3 bases: TGCAGCGTTGTAAGGGACGACGGGCAGCCCCAGCATTTT. It codes for CSVVRDDGQPQHF.

The CDR3 DNA reads TGTGCCAGCAGCTTAAGTCTGGGATCCCAAGAGACCCAGTACTTC. This translates into CASSLSLGSQETQYF. V gene TRBV7-3 combines with J gene TRBJ2-5; D remains unclear. V was shortened by 1 base and J by 1 base, with 10 bases between the two germline ends. The CDR3 sequence is 15 residues long. The V gene's germline CDR1 is SGHTA and CDR2 FQGTGA.

The V gene is TRBV6-5, the J gene TRBJ2-1, with D perhaps TRBD2 (6 bases). The CDR3 length is 15 residues. The V end lost 8 bases, the J end lost 0 bases, and 14 bases lay between the germline ends. Germline V CDR1 and CDR2: MNHEY, SVGAGI. CDR3 protein: CASRLDIGSYNEQFF. CDR3 sequence (DNA): TGTGCCAGCCGACTAGACATAGGCTCCTACAATGAGCAGTTCTTC.

The chain is built from TRBV5-5 and TRBJ2-3; maybe TRBD2 (7 bases). CDR3 length: 15 residues. Germline V lookup: CDR1 SGHKS, CDR2 YYEKEE (reference sequence). Trimming shortened V by 5 bases and J by 1 base, and 14 bases separated the two germline ends. DNA for the CDR3: TGTGCCAGCAGGTGGGGGGGCTCTGGCACAGATACGCAGTATTTT. Its protein product is CASRWGGSGTDTQYF.

This chain links TRBV7-8 with TRBJ1-6, with a tentative D call TRBD1 (5 bases). The V and J ends lost 5 bases and 7 bases respectively, with 21 bases between them. CDR1 SGHVS and CDR2 FQNEAQ come from the germline V gene. There are 17 residues in the CDR3. In DNA, the CDR3 is TGTGCCAGCAGCGGGGTGGGGGGAGAGGGGAGAAATTCACCCCTCCACTTT. Translated, it gives CASSGVGGEGRNSPLHF.

The chain links TRBV6-5 to TRBJ1-5; a possible D gene is TRBD1 (6 bases). Germline lookup yields CDR1 MNHEY and CDR2 SVGAGI. The V end lost 6 bases, the J end lost 0 bases, and 9 bases lay between the germline ends. This CDR3 has 14 residues. The CDR3 loop reads CASRKGGSNQPQHF. The CDR3 nucleotides read TGTGCCAGCAGAAAAGGGGGTAGCAATCAGCCCCAGCATTTT.

This clone was picked up one time. V gene TRBV27 combines with J gene TRBJ2-3, with D perhaps assigned TRBD1 or TRBD2 (5 bases each). The CDR3 length is 16 residues. Germline V CDR1 and CDR2: MNHEY, SMNVEV (reference sequence). The V end lost 4 bases, the J end lost 3 bases, and 17 bases lay between the germline ends. The CDR3, as DNA: TGTGCCAGCAGTTGGGTCGGGGCTTCTGAAACAGATACGCAGTATTTT. Encoded protein: CASSWVGASETDTQYF.

The chain links TRBV6-5 to TRBJ1-5, with 7 bases identical to TRBD1. The V segment lost 4 bases and the J segment 6 bases; nucleotides outside the gene matches: 6. Germline loops: CDR1 MNHEY, CDR2 SVGAGI. This CDR3 contains 14 residues. CDR3 bases: TGTGCCAGCAGTTTAGGACAGGCGAGTCAGCCCCAGCATTTT. It encodes CASSLGQASQPQHF.

The rearrangement uses TRBV5-4 and TRBJ1-1; 10 bases match TRBD1. The V gene end was trimmed by 5 bases and the J gene end by 7 bases; junction bases not matched to a gene: 8. In germline, CDR1 is SGHNT, CDR2 YYREEE (reference sequence). CDR3 length: 14 amino acids. The CDR3 coding sequence is TGTGCCAGCAGTACCCCAGGACAGGGGGGTGAAGCTTTCTTT. Translated, it gives CASSTPGQGGEAFF.

The V call is TRBV7-2, the J call TRBJ1-5; D gene unclear. Germline V gene data show CDR1 as SGHTA and CDR2 as FQGNSA. CDR3 length equals 15 residues. V lost 4 bases to trimming and J lost 0 bases, with 10 bases between them. CDR3 amino acids: CASSSTAFSNQPQHF. In nucleotides, the CDR3 is TGTGCCAGCAGCTCCACAGCCTTTAGCAATCAGCCCCAGCATTTT.

This clone has only one observation. The chain has TRBV6-1 and TRBJ1-2, with D maybe TRBD1 (5 bases). Between the trimmed V and J ends, which lost 3 bases and 0 bases, there was a span of 11 bases. Germline V gene lookup returns CDR1 MNHNS and CDR2 SASEGT. CDR3 length equals 15 residues. CDR3 sequence: CASSEAGTANYGYTF. As DNA, the CDR3 is TGTGCCAGCAGTGAGGCAGGGACGGCTAACTATGGCTACACCTTC.

V is TRBV30 and J is TRBJ1-6; TRBD1 matches at 7 bases. The CDR3 is 15 amino acids. J gave up 11 bases and V 3 bases, and 13 bases lay outside the gene matches. The germline V gene has CDR1 GTSNPN and CDR2 SVGIG (reference sequence). The CDR3 nucleotides are TGTGCCTGGAGCAAGTTACAGGGGACCGTCGCACCCCTCCACTTT. Translated, it gives CAWSKLQGTVAPLHF. Combining the CDR3 with reference TRBV30 and TRBJ1-6 gives the whole variable domain SQTIHQWPATLVQPVGSPLSLECTVEGTSNPNLYWYRQAAGRGLQLLFYSVGIGQISSEVPQNLSASRPQDRQFILSSKKLLLSDSGFYLCAWSKLQGTVAPLHFGNGTRLTVT.

J is TRBJ1-1 and V is TRBV5-4; D ambiguous. CDR1 and CDR2 (germline): SGHNT, YYREEE (reference sequence). V was cut by 6 bases and J by 4 bases, with 25 bases left in between. The CDR3 covers 17 residues. CDR3 sequence (DNA): TGTGCCAGCATCTCGTTACCTACGGGTCACTGGGGCACTGAAGCTTTCTTT. It specifies CASISLPTGHWGTEAFF.

The chain employs TRBV2 and TRBJ2-7; TRBD1 matches at 9 bases. The CDR3 extends over 14 amino acids. Germline CDR1 reads SNHLY; CDR2 reads FYNNEI. V lost 6 bases to trimming and J lost 3 bases; unmatched junction nucleotides: 6. CDR3 sequence: CASSEGQGLYEQYF. CDR3 in DNA: TGTGCCAGCAGCGAGGGACAGGGCCTCTACGAGCAGTACTTC.

The rearrangement links TRBV10-3 to TRBJ1-3; D is unclear. Germline V CDR1 and CDR2: ENHRY, SYGVKD. The CDR3 contains 14 residues. Trimming removed 6 bases at V and 0 bases at J, with 9 bases between. The CDR3: CAISKELSGNTIYF. The CDR3 coding sequence is TGTGCCATCAGCAAGGAGCTCTCTGGAAACACCATATATTTT.